The TCR beta chain described here comes from a study of blood T cell repertoires in COVID-19. CDR1 and CDR2 (germline): MGHRA, YSYEKL. The CDR3 has 17 amino acids. Trimming took 5 bases from V and 1 from J, leaving 18 bases between them. Sequencing used immunoSEQ multiplex PCR; TCRdb keeps in-frame clones, though not all of them. The sample yields roughly 200,000 clones, 85% to 90% seen once. The TCR sequence derives from a man aged 35 to 55 who had recovered from COVID-19. Sequencing used PBMCs or T cells enriched from blood (not recorded which). The chain carries TRBV4-1 and TRBJ1-3; D might be TRBD1 (5 bases). Here the CDR3 reads CASSNIQGRGSGNTIYF. The CDR3, as DNA: TGCGCCAGCAGCAATATTCAGGGCCGGGGGTCTGGAAACACCATATATTTT.